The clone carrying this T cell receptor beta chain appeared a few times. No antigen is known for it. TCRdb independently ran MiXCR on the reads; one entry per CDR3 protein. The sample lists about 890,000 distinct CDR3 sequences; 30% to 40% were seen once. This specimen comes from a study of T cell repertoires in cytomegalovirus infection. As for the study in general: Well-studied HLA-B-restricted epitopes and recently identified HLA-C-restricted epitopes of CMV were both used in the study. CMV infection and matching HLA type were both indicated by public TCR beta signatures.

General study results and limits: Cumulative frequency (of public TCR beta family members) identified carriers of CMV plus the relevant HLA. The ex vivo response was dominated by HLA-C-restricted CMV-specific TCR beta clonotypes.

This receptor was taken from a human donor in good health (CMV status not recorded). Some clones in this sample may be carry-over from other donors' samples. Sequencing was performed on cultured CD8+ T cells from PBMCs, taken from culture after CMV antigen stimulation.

CDR3 DNA: TGTGCCAGCAGTGAAGGCCTTCCTTACTCTGGGGCCAACGTCCTGACTTTC. This codes for CASSEGLPYSGANVLTF. The chain has TRBV6-1 and TRBJ2-6; D gene uncertain. Deletions cut 1 base from V and 0 bases from J, with 10 bases between. The CDR3 extends over 17 amino acids. CDR1 MNHNS and CDR2 SASEGT come from the germline V gene.